This TCR beta chain was recovered during a study of human T cells and chemical hapten exposure. As for the study in general: Diphenylcyclopropenone, dosed weekly to the scalp, was given to patients throughout the roughly 25-week study. General observations from the study: There was alopecia in the donors, so their immune response may differ from that of healthy people.

Single cDNA molecules in the library carried unique molecular identifiers attached during preparation. TCRdb reprocessed the RACE reads with MiXCR, giving one entry per CDR3 protein. The data contain approximately 89,000 distinct CDR3 sequences, about a tenth of them singletons. Time point here: patch test 2, 6 weeks after DPC sensitization. Treatment of the sample: therapeutic diphenylcyclopropenone sensitization with weekly scalp DPC. Extraction of total RNA was performed on unfractionated whole blood. This clonotype was counted ten times or more. Antigen: not known. This CDR3 comprises 13 residues. Trimming took off 4 bases at V and 6 bases at J, with 9 bases between the two ends. The germline CDR1 and CDR2 sequences are MRHNA and SNTAGT.

The input for sequencing was whole blood, taken in connection with sensitization to the hapten diphenylcyclopropenone (DPC). The gene calls are TRBV6-4 and TRBJ2-2; D not resolved. This sequence was found in a woman under 40 with alopecia areata. Some clones in this sample may be carry-over from other donors' samples. The CDR3 bases are TGTGCCAGCAGTGTTTCGGGTTCCGGGGAGCTGTTTTTT. This gives the protein CASSVSGSGELFF.